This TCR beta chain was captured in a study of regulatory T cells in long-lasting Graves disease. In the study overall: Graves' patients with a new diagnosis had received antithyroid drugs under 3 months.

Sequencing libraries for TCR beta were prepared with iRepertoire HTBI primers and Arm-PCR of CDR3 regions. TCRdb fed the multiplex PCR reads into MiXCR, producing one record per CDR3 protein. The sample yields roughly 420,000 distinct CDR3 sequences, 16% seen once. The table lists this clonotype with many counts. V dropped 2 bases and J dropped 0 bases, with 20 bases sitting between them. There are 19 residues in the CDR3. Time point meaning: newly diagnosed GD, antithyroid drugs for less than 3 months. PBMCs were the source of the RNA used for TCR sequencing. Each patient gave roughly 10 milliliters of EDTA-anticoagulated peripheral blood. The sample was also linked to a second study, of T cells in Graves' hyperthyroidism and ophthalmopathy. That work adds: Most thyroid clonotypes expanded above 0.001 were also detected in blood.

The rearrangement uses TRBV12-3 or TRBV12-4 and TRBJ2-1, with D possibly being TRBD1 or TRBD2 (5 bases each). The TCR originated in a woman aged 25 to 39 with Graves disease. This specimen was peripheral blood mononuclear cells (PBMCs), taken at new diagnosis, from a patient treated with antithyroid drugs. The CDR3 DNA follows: TGTGCCAGCAGTTTAACGGGGCTCAGCGGACGAAGCTCCTACAATGAGCAGTTCTTC. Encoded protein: CASSLTGLSGRSSYNEQFF.